The rows below give T cell receptor beta chains drawn from one sample of a study of shared clonotypes between healthy human individuals. Profiled with immunoSEQ multiplex PCR; TCRdb holds only in-frame clones, not every one. In the table there are over a million clones, roughly 96% of which are singletons. The sample comprised naive CD4+ T cells sorted from blood. These receptors were taken from a man younger than 40 in good health. Each CDR3 is given with its conserved first and last residue. A D gene is named only where the DNA matches it firmly. Only part of the rows carry a size: once, few, many, or a class if the clone is expanded.

cdr3_nt: TGTGCCAGCAGCTTCAGGGGACAGGTGGTCACCGGGGAGCTGTTTTTT; cdr3_aa: CASSFRGQVVTGELFF; v_call: TRBV11-2; d_call: TRBD1; j_call: TRBJ2-2; clone_size: NA
cdr3_nt: TGTGCCAGTAGTTACACGGGCACTGAAGCTTTCTTT; cdr3_aa: CASSYTGTEAFF; v_call: TRBV19; d_call: NA; j_call: TRBJ1-1; clone_size: NA
cdr3_nt: TGTGCCAGCAGCGTAAACCCCCCCCTTACAGGGTTACAAGAGACCCAGTACTTC; cdr3_aa: CASSVNPPLTGLQETQYF; v_call: TRBV9; d_call: NA; j_call: TRBJ2-5; clone_size: NA
cdr3_nt: TGCGCCAGCAGCTTGGCCCTAGCGGGGGACCAAGAGACCCAGTACTTC; cdr3_aa: CASSLALAGDQETQYF; v_call: TRBV5-1; d_call: TRBD2; j_call: TRBJ2-5; clone_size: NA
cdr3_nt: TGTGCCATCAGTGATCGAGGGATGAACACTGAAGCTTTCTTT; cdr3_aa: CAISDRGMNTEAFF; v_call: TRBV10-3; d_call: NA; j_call: TRBJ1-1; clone_size: NA
cdr3_nt: TGTGCCAGCAGTTTAAGGGGGACCCTGGATGGTGAGCAGTACTTC; cdr3_aa: CASSLRGTLDGEQYF; v_call: TRBV28; d_call: NA; j_call: TRBJ2-7; clone_size: NA
cdr3_nt: TGTGCCATCGATACCGGCCAGGGGACCTACGAGCAGTACTTC; cdr3_aa: CAIDTGQGTYEQYF; v_call: TRBV10-3; d_call: NA; j_call: TRBJ2-7; clone_size: NA
cdr3_nt: TGTGCCAGCAGGTCCCTAGCGGGCCATCAAGAGACCCAGTACTTC; cdr3_aa: CASRSLAGHQETQYF; v_call: TRBV27; d_call: TRBD2; j_call: TRBJ2-5; clone_size: NA
cdr3_nt: TGTGCCAGCAGCTTAGCGTTAAACTACGAGCAGTACTTC; cdr3_aa: CASSLALNYEQYF; v_call: TRBV7-8; d_call: NA; j_call: TRBJ2-7; clone_size: NA
cdr3_nt: TGTGCCAGCAGCCGGGGGGCAGACACTGAAGCTTTCTTT; cdr3_aa: CASSRGADTEAFF; v_call: TRBV5-4; d_call: NA; j_call: TRBJ1-1; clone_size: NA
cdr3_nt: TGTGCCAGCAGTCCCCCCGGGACAGGGGGGCGGTTTAACACCGGGGAGCTGTTTTTT; cdr3_aa: CASSPPGTGGRFNTGELFF; v_call: TRBV27; d_call: TRBD1; j_call: TRBJ2-2; clone_size: NA
cdr3_nt: TGTGCCAGCAGTGAACACAGGGGGAACACTGAAGCTTTCTTT; cdr3_aa: CASSEHRGNTEAFF; v_call: TRBV6-1; d_call: TRBD1; j_call: TRBJ1-1; clone_size: NA
cdr3_nt: TGTGCCAGCAGCGGACCGGGACAGGGCCTTAGTCAGCCCCAGCATTTT; cdr3_aa: CASSGPGQGLSQPQHF; v_call: TRBV7-9; d_call: TRBD1; j_call: TRBJ1-5; clone_size: NA
cdr3_nt: TGCGCCAGCAGCGGGCCCCAGGGACAGGGGGCCCTTACTAGCACAGATACGCAGTATTTT; cdr3_aa: CASSGPQGQGALTSTDTQYF; v_call: TRBV5-1; d_call: TRBD1; j_call: TRBJ2-3; clone_size: NA
cdr3_nt: TGTGCCAGCAGTCTTACACCGAACACTGAAGCTTTCTTT; cdr3_aa: CASSLTPNTEAFF; v_call: TRBV28; d_call: NA; j_call: TRBJ1-1; clone_size: NA
cdr3_nt: TGTGCCAGCAGAGAGGAGAACACCGGGGAGCTGTTTTTT; cdr3_aa: CASREENTGELFF; v_call: TRBV28; d_call: NA; j_call: TRBJ2-2; clone_size: NA
cdr3_nt: TGTGCCAGCAGAGAAAGGGCACCCACGGTGGGCTACACCTTC; cdr3_aa: CASRERAPTVGYTF; v_call: TRBV6-1; d_call: NA; j_call: TRBJ1-2; clone_size: NA
cdr3_nt: TGTGCCAGCAGTTTTTGGGACAGTGGAGGGACAGATACGCAGTATTTT; cdr3_aa: CASSFWDSGGTDTQYF; v_call: TRBV27; d_call: NA; j_call: TRBJ2-3; clone_size: NA
cdr3_nt: TGTGCCAGCAGCTTAGACGCGGGAGGGAGCTCCTACGAGCAGTACTTC; cdr3_aa: CASSLDAGGSSYEQYF; v_call: TRBV7-2; d_call: TRBD2; j_call: TRBJ2-7; clone_size: NA
cdr3_nt: TGCGCCAGCAGCTTGGCCTTCAGGGTGGGTGATGAGCAGTTCTTC; cdr3_aa: CASSLAFRVGDEQFF; v_call: TRBV5-1; d_call: NA; j_call: TRBJ2-1; clone_size: NA
cdr3_nt: TGTGCCAGCAGTAAACGGGACTCAGCCTACGAGCAGTACTTC; cdr3_aa: CASSKRDSAYEQYF; v_call: TRBV27; d_call: NA; j_call: TRBJ2-7; clone_size: NA
cdr3_nt: TGTGCCAGCAGCTCTAGCGGGACCTACAATGAGCAGTTCTTC; cdr3_aa: CASSSSGTYNEQFF; v_call: TRBV7-9; d_call: TRBD2; j_call: TRBJ2-1; clone_size: NA
cdr3_nt: TGTGCCAGCAGCCCGTATAGGGGACTAGCGGGATTCAATGAGCAGTTCTTC; cdr3_aa: CASSPYRGLAGFNEQFF; v_call: TRBV13; d_call: TRBD2; j_call: TRBJ2-1; clone_size: NA
cdr3_nt: TGTGCCAGCAGCTTGACGTGGACTGACCGATTAGAGCAGTTCTTC; cdr3_aa: CASSLTWTDRLEQFF; v_call: TRBV5-6; d_call: NA; j_call: TRBJ2-1; clone_size: NA
cdr3_nt: TGTGCCACCAGCCCGCGGGGGCGGTCCGGGGAGCTGTTTTTT; cdr3_aa: CATSPRGRSGELFF; v_call: TRBV15; d_call: NA; j_call: TRBJ2-2; clone_size: NA
cdr3_nt: TGTGCCAGCAGTGAATTCGGGGGGTCTACCTACGAGCAGTACTTC; cdr3_aa: CASSEFGGSTYEQYF; v_call: TRBV6-1; d_call: TRBD2; j_call: TRBJ2-7; clone_size: NA
cdr3_nt: TGTGCCAGCAGCTTGGGGGCAGCCTTAGACTATGGCTACACCTTC; cdr3_aa: CASSLGAALDYGYTF; v_call: TRBV5-4; d_call: NA; j_call: TRBJ1-2; clone_size: NA
cdr3_nt: TGTGCCAGCAGCCACCAATACGAGCAGTACTTC; cdr3_aa: CASSHQYEQYF; v_call: TRBV6-1; d_call: NA; j_call: TRBJ2-7; clone_size: NA
cdr3_nt: TGCGTTACCGGGAGAACCTACAATGAGCAGTTCTTC; cdr3_aa: CVTGRTYNEQFF; v_call: TRBV29-1; d_call: NA; j_call: TRBJ2-1; clone_size: NA
cdr3_nt: TGTGCCAGCAGTTACACGGGTGGCTACACCTTC; cdr3_aa: CASSYTGGYTF; v_call: TRBV6-5; d_call: NA; j_call: TRBJ1-2; clone_size: NA
cdr3_nt: TGTGCCAGCTCACTCCGGGCGGGCCCCGTTACGGAGCAGTTCTTC; cdr3_aa: CASSLRAGPVTEQFF; v_call: TRBV28; d_call: NA; j_call: TRBJ2-1; clone_size: NA
cdr3_nt: TGTGCCAGCAGTGAAGGAGCTGGCTGGGCGAACACCGGGGAGCTGTTTTTT; cdr3_aa: CASSEGAGWANTGELFF; v_call: TRBV2; d_call: NA; j_call: TRBJ2-2; clone_size: NA
cdr3_nt: TGTGCCATCAGTGAGTCATTGGCTAGCGGGAGAGGATATGAGCAGTTCTTC; cdr3_aa: CAISESLASGRGYEQFF; v_call: TRBV10-3; d_call: TRBD2; j_call: TRBJ2-1; clone_size: NA
cdr3_nt: TGCGCCAGCAGTGAGTCGATCAACACTGAAGCTTTCTTT; cdr3_aa: CASSESINTEAFF; v_call: TRBV10-1; d_call: NA; j_call: TRBJ1-1; clone_size: NA
cdr3_nt: TGTGCCAGTAGTATTATGGGAGATCTACAAGAGACCCAGTACTTC; cdr3_aa: CASSIMGDLQETQYF; v_call: TRBV19; d_call: NA; j_call: TRBJ2-5; clone_size: NA
cdr3_nt: TGCGCCAGCAGCGGACAGGGGGTAGATACAGATGAGCAGTTCTTC; cdr3_aa: CASSGQGVDTDEQFF; v_call: TRBV5-1; d_call: TRBD1; j_call: TRBJ2-1; clone_size: once
cdr3_nt: TGCGCCAGCAGCCGAACCATGGATAGCTCCTACAATGAGCAGTTCTTC; cdr3_aa: CASSRTMDSSYNEQFF; v_call: TRBV4-1; d_call: NA; j_call: TRBJ2-1; clone_size: NA
cdr3_nt: TGTGCCAGCAGCCGCCCTCCGACAAGGTTTGGCACAGATACGCAGTATTTT; cdr3_aa: CASSRPPTRFGTDTQYF; v_call: TRBV13; d_call: NA; j_call: TRBJ2-3; clone_size: NA
cdr3_nt: TGTGCCAGCAGCTTATGGACAGGGAACACTGAAGCTTTCTTT; cdr3_aa: CASSLWTGNTEAFF; v_call: TRBV7-9; d_call: TRBD1; j_call: TRBJ1-1; clone_size: NA
cdr3_nt: TGTGCCAGCAGCTTAGGGGGACTTGGGGGCACCGGGGAGCTGTTTTTT; cdr3_aa: CASSLGGLGGTGELFF; v_call: TRBV7-2; d_call: NA; j_call: TRBJ2-2; clone_size: NA
cdr3_nt: TGTGCTAGTGGTCTGAGGACTAGCGGGAGGGCTGATTCCCCTTTCGAGCAGTACTTC; cdr3_aa: CASGLRTSGRADSPFEQYF; v_call: TRBV12-5; d_call: TRBD2; j_call: TRBJ2-7; clone_size: NA
cdr3_nt: TGTGCCAGCAGTTTAAATCCGGGGGCCGAGCAGTACTTC; cdr3_aa: CASSLNPGAEQYF; v_call: TRBV7-2; d_call: NA; j_call: TRBJ2-7; clone_size: NA
cdr3_nt: TGTGCCAGCAGTTTAGTCACCGGGATCGGAACTGAAGCTTTCTTT; cdr3_aa: CASSLVTGIGTEAFF; v_call: TRBV28; d_call: NA; j_call: TRBJ1-1; clone_size: NA